A single sample gave rise to the 32 T cell receptor beta chains below, sequenced in a study of T-cell reconstitution after alpha-beta-depleted transplantation in children. The TCRbeta library was prepared with unique molecular identifiers. TCRdb re-derived calls from the PCR reads in MiXCR, one entry per CDR3 protein. Of more than 400,000 distinct CDR3 sequences in the sample, over 9.5% were seen once. The source material was PBMCs, mostly from graft donor cells, sampled 180 days after TCRalphabeta/CD19-depleted stem cell transplant. These receptors were taken from a female patient under 10 years old who had a stem cell transplant for aplastic anemia, so the T cells may come from the graft donor.

This rearrangement joins TRBV6-1 to TRBJ2-6, with 12 positions matching TRBD2. Germline assignment: CDR1 MNHNS and CDR2 SASEGT. The CDR3 contains 18 residues. The V gene end was trimmed by 5 bases and the J gene end by 0 bases; junction bases not matched to a gene: 5. CDR3 nucleotide sequence: TGTGCCAGCAGTCAGGGACTAGCGGGCACCTCTGGGGCCAACGTCCTGACTTTC. It translates to CASSQGLAGTSGANVLTF.

This clonotype was found a few times. The chain joins TRBV7-9 to TRBJ2-5; the D gene is possibly TRBD1 (5 bases). Germline V gene sequence: CDR1 SEHNR, CDR2 FQNEAQ (reference sequence). The CDR3 is 14 residues long. V was shortened by 6 bases and J by 1 base, with 12 bases between the two germline ends. The CDR3 spells CASRGMGPQETQYF. CDR3 nucleotides: TGTGCCAGCAGGGGGATGGGGCCCCAAGAGACCCAGTACTTC.

The chain uses TRBV27 and TRBJ2-5; no clear D gene. The germline V gene encodes CDR1 MNHEY and CDR2 SMNVEV (reference sequence). Between the trimmed V and J ends, which lost 2 bases and 1 base, there was a span of 8 bases. CDR3 length: 14 residues. CDR3 residues: CASSLRQAQETQYF. The CDR3 DNA is TGTGCCAGCAGTTTAAGGCAGGCCCAAGAGACCCAGTACTTC.

A few counts support this clonotype. The rearrangement uses TRBV28 and TRBJ2-1, with 11 nucleotides matching TRBD2. The length of the CDR3 is 16 residues. V gave up 6 bases and J gave up 4 bases; unmatched junction bases: 8. CDR1 and CDR2 from the germline V gene are MDHEN and SYDVKM. Written as DNA, the CDR3 is TGTGCCAGCAGCCCATCGACTAGCGGGAAGTACAATGAGCAGTTCTTC. Its protein product is CASSPSTSGKYNEQFF.

This sequence joins TRBV4-2 and TRBJ2-4; D is unclear. CDR3 length equals 16 residues. From germline, CDR1 is LGHNA and CDR2 YNFKEQ. The V gene lost 1 base and the J gene lost 0 bases, with 10 bases spanning the gap. CDR3 residues: CASSQVTIVAKNIQYF. The CDR3 DNA is TGTGCCAGCAGCCAAGTTACTATCGTAGCCAAAAACATTCAGTACTTC.

The chain employs TRBV19 and TRBJ1-5; D gene uncertain. There are 14 residues in the CDR3. Trimming cost V 1 base and J 7 bases, with 11 bases left between them. The germline V gene encodes CDR1 LNHDA and CDR2 SQIVND (reference sequence). The CDR3 loop is CASSIGSSGQPQHF. In nucleotides, the CDR3 is TGTGCCAGTAGTATAGGGAGTTCCGGACAGCCCCAGCATTTT.

The sample holds a few counts of this clonotype. The J gene is TRBJ2-5, the V gene TRBV2, with 7 positions matching TRBD2. V trimming: 8 bases; J trimming: 2 bases; junction bases outside the gene matches: 8. Germline V lookup: CDR1 SNHLY, CDR2 FYNNEI. The CDR3 has 14 amino acids. The DNA of the CDR3 is TGTGCCAGCGTTGAAAGTAGCGGGCAAGAGACCCAGTACTTC. Translation: CASVESSGQETQYF.

This clonotype has only a few counts. V usage is TRBV25-1 and J usage is TRBJ1-2; D gene unclear. Between the trimmed V and J ends, which lost 3 bases and 7 bases, there was a span of 3 bases. The CDR3 spans 10 residues. The germline V gene has CDR1 MGHDK and CDR2 SYGVNS. The CDR3 DNA reads TGTGCCAGCAGTGATGTTGGCTACACCTTC. Protein: CASSDVGYTF.

The chain has TRBV28 and TRBJ2-3, with D perhaps assigned TRBD1 or TRBD2 (5 bases each). This CDR3 comprises 15 residues. Germline-derived CDR1 and CDR2 are MDHEN and SYDVKM. V dropped 5 bases and J dropped 8 bases, with 20 bases sitting between them. CDR3 bases: TGTGCCAGCAGTCCGGGGACCCCAGTCCTCGGTACGCAGTATTTT. Translated, it gives CASSPGTPVLGTQYF.

This clonotype was seen a handful of times. CDR3 sequence: CASSLATGNYEQYF. CDR3 nucleotides: TGCGCCAGCAGCTTGGCCACAGGGAACTACGAGCAGTACTTC. The V gene is TRBV5-1, the J gene TRBJ2-7; perhaps TRBD1 as D (6 bases). CDR1 SGHRS and CDR2 YFSETQ come from the germline V gene. Trimming took 0 bases from V and 3 from J, leaving 10 bases between them. The CDR3 is made up of 14 amino acids. Combining the CDR3 with reference TRBV5-1 and TRBJ2-7 gives the whole variable domain KAGVTQTPRYLIKTRGQQVTLSCSPISGHRSVSWYQQTPGQGLQFLFEYFSETQRNKGNFPGRFSGRQFSNSRSEMNVSTLELGDSALYLCASSLATGNYEQYFGPGTRLTVT.

This clonotype was seen repeatedly, ten times or more. The V and J genes are TRBV12-3 or TRBV12-4 and TRBJ2-3; D unclear. This CDR3 is built from 15 residues. V shed 6 bases and J shed 0 bases, with 13 bases lying between them. The CDR3 is CASRIYRNSTDTQYF. Written as DNA, the CDR3 is TGTGCCAGCAGGATATACCGAAATAGCACAGATACGCAGTATTTT.

The CDR3, as DNA: TGTGCCAGCAGTGAACTTGTCAGGGGTGGTAATGAGCAGTTCTTC. Translated, it gives CASSELVRGGNEQFF. The V gene is TRBV25-1, the J gene TRBJ2-1; TRBD1 is a possible D gene (6 bases). Trimming removed 2 bases at V and 7 bases at J, with 15 bases between. The CDR3 has 15 amino acids. Germline CDR1 is MGHDK and CDR2 is SYGVNS. The full variable domain, completed using reference TRBV25-1 and TRBJ2-1, is EADIYQTPRYLVIGTGKKITLECSQTMGHDKMYWYQQDPGMELHLIHYSYGVNSTEKGDLSSESTVSRIRTEHFPLTLESARPSHTSQYLCASSELVRGGNEQFFGPGTRLTVL.

This chain connects TRBV12-3 or TRBV12-4 to TRBJ2-5; D perhaps matches TRBD1 (5 bases). This CDR3 has 17 amino acids. The V end was cut by 0 bases, the J end by 7 bases, with 21 bases between. The CDR3 region has the DNA TGTGCCAGCAGTTTAGCCCAGACAGTTTTGAATGCTGGGACCCAGTACTTC. It encodes CASSLAQTVLNAGTQYF.

In this sample, this clonotype turned up a few times. This sequence joins TRBV30 and TRBJ2-2, with TRBD2 matching 8 bases. Trimming removed 0 bases from V and 2 bases from J; junction bases left unmatched: 5. The CDR3 has 16 residues. Germline V gene sequence: CDR1 GTSNPN, CDR2 SVGIG (reference sequence). DNA for the CDR3: TGTGCCTGGAGTGTCGGTAGCGGGACAAACACCGGGGAGCTGTTTTTT. Amino acids: CAWSVGSGTNTGELFF.

The sample holds a few counts of this clonotype. The chain links TRBV7-9 to TRBJ1-1, with D maybe TRBD1 (5 bases). Germline CDR1 is SEHNR and CDR2 is FQNEAQ (reference sequence). CDR3 length: 12 residues. V lost 5 bases and J 7 bases, leaving 11 bases between the germline ends. CDR3 DNA sequence: TGTGCCAGCAGCCCCCGGGACGGTGAAGCTTTCTTT. Its translation: CASSPRDGEAFF.

This clonotype has a count of ten or more. This sequence joins TRBV7-8 and TRBJ2-2, with TRBD2 matching 7 bases. The CDR3 loop spans 16 amino acids. After removal of 7 bases from V and 1 base from J, the junction contained 9 bases not matched to a gene. CDR1 is SGHVS and CDR2 is FQNEAQ in the germline V gene. This CDR3 is CASKYASGGNTGELFF. Here the CDR3 DNA reads TGTGCCAGCAAGTATGCTAGCGGAGGGAACACCGGGGAGCTGTTTTTT. Based on the CDR3 plus reference TRBV7-8 and TRBJ2-2, the full variable domain is GAGVSQSPRYKVAKRGQDVALRCDPISGHVSLFWYQQALGQGPEFLTYFQNEAQLDKSGLPSDRFFAERPEGSVSTLKIQRTQQEDSAVYLCASKYASGGNTGELFFGEGSRLTVL.

The rearrangement links TRBV12-3 or TRBV12-4 to TRBJ2-1, with TRBD2 matching 7 bases. This CDR3 region has 14 residues. V lost 6 bases, J lost 5 bases, and 7 bases stayed unmatched. The CDR3 bases are TGTGCCAGCAGGGGGGGGAGGACTAACAATGAGCAGTTCTTC. Its protein product is CASRGGRTNNEQFF.

This clonotype was recorded a few times. This sequence joins TRBV4-3 and TRBJ2-5; 7 nucleotides match TRBD2. This CDR3 has 15 amino acids. Germline values: CDR1 LGHNA, CDR2 YSLEER. V lost 2 bases, J lost 3 bases, and 6 bases stayed unmatched. The CDR3 is CASSQRLAAKETQYF. DNA for the CDR3: TGCGCCAGCAGCCAAAGGCTAGCGGCTAAAGAGACCCAGTACTTC.

This clonotype was detected a few times. The J gene is TRBJ1-1, the V gene TRBV11-2; perhaps TRBD1 as D (5 bases). Germline V CDR1 and CDR2: SGHAT, FQNNGV. V lost 0 bases and J 1 base, leaving 15 bases between the germline ends. CDR3 length: 17 amino acids. The CDR3 protein is CASSLDRADGGNTEAFF. The CDR3, as DNA: TGTGCCAGCAGCTTAGATCGAGCCGACGGGGGGAACACTGAAGCTTTCTTT.

This sequence joins TRBV5-6 and TRBJ2-1, with 11 bases matching TRBD2. CDR1 is SGHDT, CDR2 YYEEEE, per germline. V dropped 0 bases and J dropped 10; count of bases not matched to a gene: 12. The CDR3 runs to 17 residues. For the CDR3, the DNA is TGTGCCAGCAGCTTGGATGGTAGCGGGAGGGCCTGGGGGGAGCAGTTCTTC. Encoded protein: CASSLDGSGRAWGEQFF.

Concerning this clonotype itself: A much bigger clone sits one base away, suggesting this may be a read error. The V call is TRBV6-5, the J call TRBJ2-1, with D hard to call. Germline assignment: CDR1 MNHEY and CDR2 SVGAGI. The CDR3 runs to 13 residues. The DNA for the CDR3 is TGTGCCAGCAGTAACTCCGTCTTTAATGAGCAGTTCTTC. This sequence encodes CASSNSVFNEQFF.

V is TRBV7-2 and J is TRBJ2-7, with TRBD1 matching 8 bases. The germline CDR1 and CDR2 sequences are SGHTA and FQGNSA. The CDR3 contains 16 residues. Losses at the gene ends were 3 bases for V and 4 bases for J; bases not matched to a gene: 11. The CDR3 nucleotides are TGTGCCAGCAGCTTTGCTACCGGGACAGGCCGTTACGAGCAGTACTTC. It codes for CASSFATGTGRYEQYF.

The genes are TRBV4-2 and TRBJ2-7; perhaps TRBD1 as D (5 bases). CDR1 and CDR2 (germline): LGHNA, YNFKEQ. The CDR3 totals 14 residues. V lost 1 base and J 2 bases, leaving 9 bases between the germline ends. The chain's CDR3 is CASSQVGRTYEQYF. The CDR3 coding sequence is TGTGCCAGCAGCCAAGTGGGGCGGACCTACGAGCAGTACTTC.

J is TRBJ1-3 and V is TRBV7-8; D uncertain. This CDR3 region has 16 residues. Between the trimmed V and J ends, which lost 2 bases and 0 bases, there was a span of 11 bases. Germline V gene data show CDR1 as SGHVS and CDR2 as FQNEAQ. The CDR3 DNA follows: TGTGCCAGCAGCTTAAAGGACCCGAGCTCTGGAAACACCATATATTTT. Its translation: CASSLKDPSSGNTIYF. The variable domain in full, completed from reference TRBV7-8 and TRBJ1-3, reads GAGVSQSPRYKVAKRGQDVALRCDPISGHVSLFWYQQALGQGPEFLTYFQNEAQLDKSGLPSDRFFAERPEGSVSTLKIQRTQQEDSAVYLCASSLKDPSSGNTIYFGEGSWLTVV.

This clonotype came up many times. CDR3 protein: CSALGGGETQYF. The DNA of the CDR3 is TGCAGCGCCCTGGGGGGCGGGGAGACCCAGTACTTC. The chain uses TRBV29-1 and TRBJ2-5, with D tentatively TRBD1 or TRBD2 (6 bases each). Deletions cut 7 bases from V and 5 bases from J, with 14 bases between. This CDR3 region has 12 residues. CDR1 is SQVTM, CDR2 ANQGSEA, per germline.

The CDR3 nucleotides read TGCAGTGTCACGACAGACTCTGGAAACACCATATATTTT. Its translation: CSVTTDSGNTIYF. The chain employs TRBV20-1 and TRBJ1-3; D possibly corresponds to TRBD1 (5 bases). Trimming stripped 7 bases from V and 0 bases from J, with 10 bases between. The CDR3 runs to 13 residues. Germline lookup yields CDR1 DFQATT and CDR2 SNEGSKA (reference sequence).

The chain carries TRBV28 and TRBJ2-6, with a possible D match to TRBD1 (9 bases). Germline CDR1 is MDHEN and CDR2 is SYDVKM. The CDR3 has 18 residues. Trimming took off 6 bases at V and 0 bases at J, with 18 bases between the two ends. The CDR3 bases are TGTGCCAGCAGGCGGGGGGACAGGGCCCCCTCTGGGGCCAACGTCCTGACTTTC. Residues: CASRRGDRAPSGANVLTF.

The chain has TRBV29-1 and TRBJ2-5, with D tentatively TRBD2 (6 bases). Germline CDR1 is SQVTM and CDR2 is ANQGSEA. Trimming cost V 8 bases and J 1 base, with 17 bases left between them. The CDR3 runs to 14 residues. This CDR3 reads CSSTRAGFQETQYF. CDR3 nucleotide sequence: TGCAGCTCCACCCGGGCGGGGTTCCAAGAGACCCAGTACTTC.

This clonotype turned up a few times. This chain uses TRBV28 with TRBJ1-5, with 9 bases identical to TRBD1. The length of the CDR3 is 15 residues. CDR1 is MDHEN, CDR2 SYDVKM, per germline. Trimming cost V 6 bases and J 6 bases; bases outside gene matches: 9. The DNA for the CDR3 is TGTGCCAGCAGGCTACAGGGGGCGCATGGTCAGCCCCAGCATTTT. This gives the protein CASRLQGAHGQPQHF.

This clonotype has ten or more counts. This rearrangement joins TRBV20-1 to TRBJ2-7; the match to TRBD2 covers 12 bases. The CDR3 length is 14 residues. The J segment lost 4 bases and the V segment lost 5 bases, leaving 6 bases of the junction unmatched. Germline CDR1 DFQATT, CDR2 SNEGSKA (reference sequence). CDR3 DNA: TGCAGTGCTCCCGGGACTAGCGGGCGGTACGAGCAGTACTTC. Translating it yields CSAPGTSGRYEQYF.

This clonotype was observed many times. The chain uses TRBV20-1 and TRBJ2-1; the D gene is possibly TRBD2 (6 bases). V lost 1 base to trimming and J lost 0 bases, with 10 bases between them. Germline values: CDR1 DFQATT, CDR2 SNEGSKA (reference sequence). This CDR3 is built from 15 residues. The CDR3 spells CSARGNSGSYNEQFF. DNA for the CDR3: TGCAGTGCTAGAGGGAATAGCGGCTCCTACAATGAGCAGTTCTTC.

A word on this clonotype: The junction differs from germline at one of its ends, possibly a read error. The J gene is TRBJ2-2, the V gene TRBV28; 9 bases agree with TRBD1. This CDR3 is built from 15 residues. Germline V lookup: CDR1 MDHEN, CDR2 SYDVKM. CDR3 sequence reads: CANSSTGGLIGELFF. The DNA for the CDR3 is TGTGCCAACAGTTCGACAGGGGGGTTAATCGGGGAGCTGTTTTTT.